The TCR beta chain described here comes from a study of T-cell memory formation after mild COVID-19. Study-wide results and limits: Later expanders leaned toward CD4+, whereas clones contracting from day 15 to 85 were balanced CD4/CD8. Largely, contracting CD4+ clones fell within CM and EM, and contracting CD8+ clones within EMRA.

This CDR3 region has 13 residues. V was pared by 3 bases and J by 2 bases, with 10 bases between. Germline CDR1 reads DFQATT; CDR2 reads SNEGSKA (reference sequence). It was 5'RACE with constant-segment primers that produced the TCR alpha and TCR beta cDNA libraries, which carried sample barcodes and UMIs. TCRdb reprocessed the 5' RACE reads with MiXCR, giving one entry per CDR3 protein. The repertoire includes 450,000 to 650,000 distinct CDR3 sequences, roughly 20% of them detected once, and under 15% sits in the top ten. This clonotype was counted many times. What it binds is unknown. The chain links TRBV20-1 to TRBJ2-5; no definite D call. Sequencing was performed on PBMCs or a T cell subset sorted from them (not recorded which). The receptor was derived from an adult woman who had mild COVID-19 (a few samples of this study predate the infection). Cell type and time point are not known. CDR3 sequence (DNA): TGCAGTGCTAGGTACGGCCTTCAAGAGACCCAGTACTTC. As protein: CSARYGLQETQYF.